The entry below describes one T cell receptor beta chain. This clone was found a few times. The antigen it binds to is not known. Per-nucleotide qualities are absent, and no much larger clonotype sits a single base away. CDR1 and CDR2 (LGHNA, YSLEER) derive from the germline V gene. The CDR3, from cysteine to phenylalanine, totals 13 residues. Only the CDR3 DNA is retained, 39 bases long and in frame from the first base. V loses 5 bases, J loses 14 bases, and the germline ends lie 20 bases apart. These data come from a study of sequential checkpoint blockade in melanoma (dated by TCRdb to about 2019). In terms of the full investigation: Patients were randomized 1:1 to first-line nivolumab followed by ipilimumab (arm A) or ipilimumab followed by nivolumab (arm B). DNA from 70 to 95 melanoma tumor samples collected before treatment underwent TCRbeta immunosequencing. Maintenance nivolumab was given following each of the two trial sequences. More than 20 patients had matched tumor biopsies taken before treatment and at week 13, after single-agent nivolumab (arm A) or ipilimumab (arm B). Roughly three quarters of the matched pre- and post-treatment tumor biopsy pairs came from the same lesion. Broader findings and caveats from the paper: Within-arm analyses of tumor T-cell fraction were constrained by small sample sizes and reduced statistical power. Patients with increases in tumor T-cell fraction and clonality by week 13 were approximately 30 times more likely to achieve clinical benefit. PD-L1 staining and CD8+ T-cell counts correlated with tumor T-cell fraction and clonality, whereas mutational load did not. The response-prediction model combining TCR metrics and mutation burden needs validation in larger, independent patient cohorts. In the nivolumab-first arm (arm A), an association was found between pretreatment tumor TIL clonality and response (P = .04).

TCRbeta CDR3 regions were immunosequenced from genomic DNA with the immunoSEQ Assay. Prior to high-throughput sequencing, genomic DNA was amplified by bias-controlled multiplex PCR. The source study handled its data this way. To quantify the absolute abundance of each unique TCRbeta CDR3 region, the sequences were collapsed and filtered. Clonality, defined as 1 minus Pielou's evenness, was calculated using productive rearrangements only. Tumor T-cell fraction was computed by normalizing TCRbeta template counts to usable DNA, estimated from several housekeeping genes. Clones with significantly greater frequencies in on-treatment versus baseline samples were identified using a previously published method. Held by TCRdb, this immuneACCESS table contains in-frame sequences only and omits some clones. Under half of the omission traces to an unresolved V gene where checked; the cause of the rest is unknown. The DNA was the basis for D and trimming; V, J and clone size are from that table. In this sample the table shows about 12,000 clones, approximately 24% of which occur a single time. The ten largest clonotypes hold 15% to 20% of the sample.

The treatment or condition label for this specimen denotes: randomized to nivolumab then ipilimumab (arm A) or the reverse (arm B). Prior DNA-damaging chemotherapy had not been received by any trial patient. Samples were obtained from patients with melanoma enrolled in CheckMate 064, a randomized, open-label phase II trial of sequential checkpoint blockade. Genomic DNA from formalin-fixed paraffin-embedded (FFPE) tissue samples served as the input for tumor TCR sequencing. This chain is built from TRBV4-3 and TRBJ2-3, with the D gene too uncertain to name. The receptor was derived from a human donor with melanoma. The material sequenced was tumor tissue (inferred from file names), taken from a patient given nivolumab and ipilimumab in sequence. The DNA sequence is as follows: TGCGCCAGCAGCGCTCACCCGGCGCGACTCCGGTATTTT. Its protein is CASSAHPARLRYF.